This T cell receptor (beta chain) is drawn from a study of blood T cell repertoires in COVID-19. The assay was immunoSEQ multiplex PCR, and TCRdb's table has in-frame clones only and misses some. Of some 170,000 clones in the sample, around 90% were seen once. This clone was counted a single time. Deletions cut 0 bases from V and 5 bases from J, with 10 bases between. CDR1 LNHNV and CDR2 YYDKDF come from the germline V gene (reference sequence). This CDR3 comprises 15 residues. The chain uses TRBV15 and TRBJ2-2, with D uncertain. The clonotype was recovered from a woman in her forties or fifties with acute or convalescent COVID-19. The sequenced material came from peripheral blood. As DNA, the CDR3 is TGTGCCACCAGCAGAGATACCCCCGGGACCGGGGAGCTGTTTTTT. Its translation is CATSRDTPGTGELFF. Combining the CDR3 with reference TRBV15 and TRBJ2-2 gives the whole variable domain DAMVIQNPRYQVTQFGKPVTLSCSQTLNHNVMYWYQQKSSQAPKLLFHYYDKDFNNEADTPDNFQSRRPNTSFCFLDIRSPGLGDTAMYLCATSRDTPGTGELFFGEGSRLTVL.